This TCR beta chain derives from a study of identical twins. About this clonotype: The target antigen is unknown.

General observations from the study: Weaker excess sharing between twins was seen in beta out-of-frame sequences. Insertions ran lower in abundant cord blood beta clonotypes, though not in memory repertoires. Low generation-probability sequences were in excess among twin-shared out-of-frame alpha sequences.

Unique molecular identifiers were present on cDNA, and template switching added a universal primer site. TCRdb passed the 5' RACE reads through MiXCR, listing each CDR3 protein once. Found here are roughly 1,500,000 distinct CDR3 sequences, around a third of them singletons; the top ten hold about 0.27%. The receptor was isolated from a newborn girl in good health. Specimen: cord blood.

The CDR3 nucleotides are TGTGCCAGCAGCCGTTCAGGGGCACGGGATACGCAGTATTTT. Translated: CASSRSGARDTQYF. This chain joins TRBV9 and TRBJ2-3; perhaps TRBD1 as D (6 bases). Deletions cut 4 bases from V and 6 bases from J, with 15 bases between. There are 14 residues in the CDR3. CDR1 is SGDLS and CDR2 is YYNGEE in the germline V gene.